The 12 T cell receptor beta chains listed next were all sequenced from one sample in a study of chemoradiotherapy in HPV16-positive cancers. Repertoires were generated with immunoSEQ multiplex PCR, while TCRdb's copy carries only in-frame clones and drops some. The sample shows tens of thousands of clones, 84% of them seen only once. The sequencing here drew on blood, taken from a patient who underwent chemoradiotherapy. These receptors were collected from a human donor with HPV-associated anogenital cancer.

The CDR3 DNA reads as TGCGCCAGCAGCTTGGTGGGCAGGGATGAAAAACTGTTTTTT. Translating gives CASSLVGRDEKLFF. The J gene is TRBJ1-4, the V gene TRBV5-1, with D perhaps matching TRBD1 (5 bases). Trimming took off 0 bases at V and 6 bases at J, with 9 bases between the two ends. This CDR3 comprises 14 residues. CDR1 SGHRS and CDR2 YFSETQ come from the germline V gene.

This chain uses TRBV19 with TRBJ1-2, with D unclear. The CDR3 covers 13 residues. V lost 3 bases and J lost 3, with 8 bases in between. Germline loops: CDR1 LNHDA, CDR2 SQIVND (reference sequence). The CDR3 nucleotides are TGTGCCAGTAGTATCGGACGCGACTATGGCTACACCTTC. It translates to CASSIGRDYGYTF.

V gene TRBV19 combines with J gene TRBJ1-5; D unresolved. The CDR3 consists of 18 residues. Trimming stripped 3 bases from V and 5 bases from J, with 23 bases between. Per germline, CDR1 LNHDA and CDR2 SQIVND (reference sequence). DNA of the CDR3: TGTGCCAGTAGTATGTTCACCCCGGTTTTGGCCGGGGATCAGCCCCAGCATTTT. It codes for CASSMFTPVLAGDQPQHF.

The J gene is TRBJ2-7, the V gene TRBV21-1; TRBD1, the table's D call, was not compared with the DNA. TRBV21-1 is annotated as a pseudogene. The CDR3 loop spans 16 amino acids. CDR3 coding DNA: TGTGCCAGCAGCACTAGTCGGGACACCAAGTCCTACGAGCAGTACGTC. It is translated as CASSTSRDTKSYEQYV.

The chain carries TRBV7-9 and TRBJ2-1; 7 bases are a match to TRBD1. The CDR3 spans 15 residues. Per the germline V gene, CDR1 is SEHNR and CDR2 is FQNEAQ (reference sequence). Germline trimming cut 2 bases from V and 8 bases from J; bases unmatched to any gene: 9. The CDR3 spells CASSLLLTGYDEQFF. The CDR3 region has the DNA TGTGCCAGCAGCTTACTCTTGACAGGGTATGATGAGCAGTTCTTC.

The gene calls are TRBV5-1 and TRBJ1-1; D perhaps matches TRBD1 (6 bases). V lost 4 bases and J lost 2, with 9 bases in between. CDR1 SGHRS and CDR2 YFSETQ come from the germline V gene. The length of the CDR3 is 13 residues. The CDR3 region has the DNA TGCGCCAGCAGCCCACAGGGAAACACTGAAGCTTTCTTT. Translating it yields CASSPQGNTEAFF.

This clone was observed a few times. The rearrangement uses TRBV30 and TRBJ1-2; 9 bases align to TRBD1. The CDR3 runs to 17 residues. V trimming: 0 bases; J trimming: 8 bases; junction bases outside the gene matches: 16. The germline V gene encodes CDR1 GTSNPN and CDR2 SVGIG (reference sequence). The CDR3 reads CAWSVGQGIRRGGGYTF. CDR3 bases: TGTGCCTGGAGTGTAGGACAGGGGATCCGAAGGGGGGGCGGCTACACCTTC.

CDR3 in amino acids: CASTHPGAGNSPLHF. DNA of the CDR3: TGTGCCAGTACTCACCCAGGGGCGGGGAATTCACCCCTCCACTTT. The chain has TRBV19 and TRBJ1-6, with D maybe TRBD1 (6 bases). V shed 7 bases and J shed 7 bases, with 17 bases lying between them. The CDR3 totals 15 residues. Germline lookup yields CDR1 LNHDA and CDR2 SQIVND (reference sequence).

CDR3 bases: TGTGCCAGCAGCTTGATTTTCACGCGGAGCTCCTACAATGAGCAGTTCTTC. Protein: CASSLIFTRSSYNEQFF. V and J are TRBV5-6 and TRBJ2-1; no definite D call. V lost 1 base and J lost 0, with 14 bases in between. This CDR3 is 17 amino acids long. The germline V gene has CDR1 SGHDT and CDR2 YYEEEE. The whole variable domain, filled in from reference TRBV5-6 and TRBJ2-1, reads DAGVTQSPTHLIKTRGQQVTLRCSPKSGHDTVSWYQQALGQGPQFIFQYYEEEERQRGNFPDRFSGHQFPNYSSELNVNALLLGDSALYLCASSLIFTRSSYNEQFFGPGTRLTVL.

The J gene is TRBJ2-1, the V gene TRBV25-1; a weak D match, TRBD2 (5 bases). The V gene lost 2 bases and the J gene lost 1 base, with 15 bases spanning the gap. Germline V lookup: CDR1 MGHDK, CDR2 SYGVNS. The CDR3 runs to 17 residues. CDR3 DNA: TGTGCCAGCAGTGAAACACTAGTGCTTGTGTCCTACAATGAGCAGTTCTTC. Protein sequence: CASSETLVLVSYNEQFF.

This clone turned up a few times. The chain joins TRBV6-1 to TRBJ1-3; possible D gene TRBD1, 5 bases. CDR1 and CDR2 (germline): MNHNS, SASEGT. CDR3 size: 13 residues. Trimming took 6 bases from V and 3 from J, leaving 9 bases between them. In DNA form, the CDR3 reads TGTGCCAGCAGGAGGGGACTTGGAAACACCATATATTTT. Protein: CASRRGLGNTIYF.

V is TRBV19 and J is TRBJ1-1, with D tentatively TRBD1 (5 bases). The germline V gene has CDR1 LNHDA and CDR2 SQIVND (reference sequence). V shed 7 bases and J shed 5 bases, with 20 bases lying between them. The CDR3 loop spans 15 amino acids. The CDR3 DNA reads TGTGCCAGTACCCCTCTCGGCCCCCACAGGACTGAAGCTTTCTTT. It encodes CASTPLGPHRTEAFF.